The clone carrying this T cell receptor (beta chain) was seen a handful of times. The authors' processing: Reference gene primers were amplified, and this amplification served to estimate nucleated cell counts. Sequenced by immunoSEQ multiplex PCR; TCRdb stores in-frame clones only, minus some. V and J calls and clone size are copied from that table; D and trimming were computed from the DNA. The data contain about 120,000 clones, approximately 90% of them seen just once; the ten biggest clones take up 15% to 20%. This sample is drawn from a study of blood T cell repertoires in COVID-19. In the study overall: Samples representing acute and convalescent COVID-19 were sourced from the United States, Italy and Spain.

The germline gives CDR1 MDHEN, CDR2 SYDVKM. Trimming left V 4 bases short and J 2 bases short, with 12 bases between. CDR3 length: 15 amino acids. The gene calls are TRBV28 and TRBJ2-1; D uncertain. The origin of this receptor is a human donor with acute or convalescent COVID-19. The donor label of this sample is uncertain. The specimen sequenced was peripheral blood. CDR3 in amino acids: CASSYSGMAYNEQFF. The CDR3 DNA reads as TGTGCCAGCAGTTACTCGGGTATGGCCTACAATGAGCAGTTCTTC.